This TCR beta chain was sequenced during a study of blood T cell repertoires in COVID-19 (dated by TCRdb to about 2020). Study-level background: The collaborator samples originated in the United States, Italy and Spain and spanned the acute and convalescent phases of COVID-19. The dataset comprised deeply sampled blood TCRbeta repertoires from subjects exposed to, actively infected with, or recovered from COVID-19. The repertoires were released in a freely available public database intended as a resource for research on the immune response to SARS-CoV-2. Samples were obtained from the ongoing ImmuneRACE study (first 160 participants) and from roughly 1,300 subjects provided by 6 global collaborators. Nearly every sample came with metadata listing a de-identified subject ID, COVID-19 status, age in years and sex. The prospective study material was composed of cDNA or gDNA derived from T cells, B-cell-depleted T cells, or PBMCs. HLA class I and class II types, where available, came from metadata supplied by the sample provider rather than from assay-based typing. Results and caveats for the whole study, not just this receptor: The amount of clinical and demographic metadata varied by source and participant and was provided uncurated.

As to this clone: It lacks a known antigen. Base-call qualities are not available, and no considerably larger clone is one nucleotide away.

In Seattle, one collaborating source enrolled patients while the infection was active and tracked those patients longitudinally over the course of disease. Whole blood was collected in K2EDTA tubes by collaborating institutions according to the institutions' own protocols. Collaborator samples were shipped for TCRbeta analysis as frozen whole blood, isolated PBMCs, or DNA extracted from either sample type. V loses 1 base of germline sequence and J loses 6 bases, and the interval between the two ends is 13 bases. Based on the germline V gene, the CDR1 and CDR2 sequences are SGHTA and FQGNSA. Measured from the cysteine to the phenylalanine, the CDR3 is 15 residues long. CDR3 DNA only is kept here, 45 bases in frame from base 1. TCRbeta CDR3 regions were amplified from genomic DNA using the immunoSEQ Assay, a bias-controlled multiplex PCR. Regarding the original processing steps: Within the assay, amplification of reference gene primers was used to estimate how many nucleated cells each sample contained. To quantify the absolute abundance of each unique TCRbeta CDR3 rearrangement, sequence reads were collapsed and filtered. For each sample, productive Simpson clonality was calculated as the square root of Simpson's diversity index across productive rearrangements. The source is immuneACCESS, and TCRdb retained only in-frame sequences with V and J called. Part of the clones is not carried over; for the studies checked, unresolved V genes explain less than half of this, and the remainder is unexplained. V and J calls and clone size are those listed in that table; D and trimming were worked out from the DNA. This sample has around 60,000 clones in its table, and 80% to 85% of those were observed once. The ten largest clones represent approximately 16% of the sample.

The rearrangement joined TRBV7-2 to TRBJ1-5; perhaps TRBD1 is the D gene, with 5 bases matching. Sequenced material: peripheral blood. This clonotype originated in a man between 60 and 70 years old with COVID-19, enrolled during active disease. The base sequence is TGTGCCAGCAGCTTAGATTGGGGCAGGGCTCAGCCCCAGCATTTT. Its translation is CASSLDWGRAQPQHF.